This T cell receptor beta chain emerged from a study of shared clonotypes between healthy human individuals. Profiled with immunoSEQ multiplex PCR; TCRdb holds only in-frame clones, not every one. The sample records roughly 2.6 million clones, 85% to 95% being singletons. The CDR3 contains 13 residues. Trimming cost V 4 bases and J 8 bases, with 12 bases left between them. Germline CDR1 GTSNPN, CDR2 SVGIG (reference sequence). The TCR sequence derives from a man younger than 30 in good health. The chain employs TRBV30 and TRBJ1-6; D unclear. Source material: naive CD4+ T cells sorted from blood. Sample subset: CD45RA+ positively selected. The CDR3 DNA is TGTGCCTGGAACGGGAATGGGGATTCACCCCTCCACTTT. Translated, it gives CAWNGNGDSPLHF.